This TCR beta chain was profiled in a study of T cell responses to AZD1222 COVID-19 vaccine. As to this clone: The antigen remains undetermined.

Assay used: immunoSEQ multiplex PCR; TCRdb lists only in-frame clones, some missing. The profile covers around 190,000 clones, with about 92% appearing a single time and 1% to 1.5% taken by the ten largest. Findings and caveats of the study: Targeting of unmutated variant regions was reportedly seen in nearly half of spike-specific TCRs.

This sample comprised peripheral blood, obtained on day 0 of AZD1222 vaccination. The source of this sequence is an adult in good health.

The CDR3 is CATSRPGQGRRGYTF. The CDR3 region has the DNA TGTGCCACCAGCAGGCCGGGACAGGGGAGGCGTGGCTACACCTTC. The V and J genes are TRBV15 and TRBJ1-2, with TRBD1 identical over 10 bases. Per germline, CDR1 LNHNV and CDR2 YYDKDF (reference sequence). The junction had 8 bases not matched to a gene; V was cut back by 3 bases and J by 7 bases. The length of the CDR3 is 15 residues.